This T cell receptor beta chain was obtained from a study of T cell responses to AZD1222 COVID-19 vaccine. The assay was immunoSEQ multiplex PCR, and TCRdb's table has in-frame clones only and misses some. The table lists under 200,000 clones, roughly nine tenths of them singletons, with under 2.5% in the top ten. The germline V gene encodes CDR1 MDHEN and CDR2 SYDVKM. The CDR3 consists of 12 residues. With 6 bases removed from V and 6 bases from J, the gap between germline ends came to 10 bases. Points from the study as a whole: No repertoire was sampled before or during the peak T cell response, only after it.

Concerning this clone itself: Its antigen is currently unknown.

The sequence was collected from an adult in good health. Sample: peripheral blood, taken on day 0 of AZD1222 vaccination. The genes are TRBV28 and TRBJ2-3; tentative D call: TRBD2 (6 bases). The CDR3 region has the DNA TGTGCCAGCAGGCGGGAAGCGGATACGCAGTATTTT. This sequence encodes CASRREADTQYF.